The source of this T cell receptor beta chain is a study of CD8 T cells in ankylosing spondylitis. Study conclusions and caveats: Ankylosing spondylitis blood seemed to carry a telltale TCR beta motif made of under ten highly homologous variants. Disease-linked clones reportedly concentrated significantly in matched ankylosing spondylitis synovial fluid. Reactive arthritis synovial fluid and blood were previously reported to contain some motif variants.

The germline V gene has CDR1 MDHEN and CDR2 SYDVKM. The CDR3 spans 15 residues. The V end was cut by 2 bases, the J end by 5 bases, with 12 bases between. This clonotype was seen ten or more times. The antigen is undetermined. Molecular-barcoded quantitative 5'-RACE produced these TCR beta libraries. TCRdb used MiXCR to reprocess the 5' RACE reads, holding one entry per CDR3 protein. The data show about 240,000 distinct CDR3 sequences, about 10% seen once. The chain combines TRBV28 with TRBJ2-2; D is possibly TRBD1 (5 bases). Sequencing was carried out using blood, either unsorted or a sorted T cell fraction (not recorded which). This TCR came from a male donor with ankylosing spondylitis or in good health (not recorded which). CDR3 residues: CASSLKQGGTGELFF. In nucleotides, the CDR3 is TGTGCCAGCAGTTTAAAGCAGGGTGGAACCGGGGAGCTGTTTTTT. Filled out from reference TRBV28 and TRBJ2-2, the complete variable domain reads DVKVTQSSRYLVKRTGEKVFLECVQDMDHENMFWYRQDPGLGLRLIYFSYDVKMKEKGDIPEGYSVSREKKERFSLILESASTNQTSMYLCASSLKQGGTGELFFGEGSRLTVL.